This T cell receptor (beta chain) was recorded in a study of blood T cell repertoires in COVID-19. Study summary: From T cells, B-cell-depleted T cells, or PBMCs came the material, which was cDNA or gDNA.

Profiled with immunoSEQ multiplex PCR; TCRdb holds only in-frame clones, not every one. The sample records 450,000 or so clones, about 90% being singletons. Germline loops: CDR1 LNHNV, CDR2 YYDKDF (reference sequence). The CDR3 has 20 amino acids. J was trimmed by 2 bases and V by 0 bases; bases with no gene match: 14. The receptor was isolated from a man aged 18 to 30 with COVID-19, enrolled during active disease. The sequenced material came from peripheral blood. The J gene is TRBJ1-4, the V gene TRBV15; 8 bases map to TRBD1. The CDR3 sequence is CATSRDITGGLVSTNEKLFF. The DNA for the CDR3 is TGTGCCACCAGCAGAGATATTACAGGGGGTTTAGTGTCTACTAATGAAAAACTGTTTTTT.